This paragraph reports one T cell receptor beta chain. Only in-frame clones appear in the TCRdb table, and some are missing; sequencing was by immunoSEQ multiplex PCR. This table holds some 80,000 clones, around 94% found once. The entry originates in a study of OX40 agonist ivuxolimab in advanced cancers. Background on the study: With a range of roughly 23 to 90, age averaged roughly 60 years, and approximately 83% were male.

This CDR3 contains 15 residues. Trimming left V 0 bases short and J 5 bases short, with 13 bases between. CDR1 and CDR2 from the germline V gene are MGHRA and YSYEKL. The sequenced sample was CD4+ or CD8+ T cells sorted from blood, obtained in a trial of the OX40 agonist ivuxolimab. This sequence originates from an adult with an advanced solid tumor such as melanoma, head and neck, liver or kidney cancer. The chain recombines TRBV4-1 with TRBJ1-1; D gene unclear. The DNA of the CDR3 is TGCGCCAGCAGCCAAGAATCTGGCTCTTCGACTGAAGCTTTCTTT. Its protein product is CASSQESGSSTEAFF.